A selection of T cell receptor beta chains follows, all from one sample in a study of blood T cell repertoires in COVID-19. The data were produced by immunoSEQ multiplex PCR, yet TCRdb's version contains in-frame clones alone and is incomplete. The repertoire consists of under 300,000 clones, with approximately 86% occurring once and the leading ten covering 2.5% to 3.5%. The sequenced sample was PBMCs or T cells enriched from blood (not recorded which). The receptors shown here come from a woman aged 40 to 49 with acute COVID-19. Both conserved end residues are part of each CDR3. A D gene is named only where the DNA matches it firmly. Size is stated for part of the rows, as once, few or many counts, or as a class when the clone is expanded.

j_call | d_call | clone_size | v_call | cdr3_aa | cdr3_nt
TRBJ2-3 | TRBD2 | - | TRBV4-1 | CASSQDPRLAGTDTQYF | TGCGCCAGCAGCCAAGACCCTCGACTAGCGGGAACAGATACGCAGTATTTT
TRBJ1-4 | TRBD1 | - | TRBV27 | CASSYRGGNEKLFF | TGTGCCAGCAGTTACAGGGGTGGAAATGAAAAACTGTTTTTT
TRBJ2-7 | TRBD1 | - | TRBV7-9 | CASSFQLPGQVPSYEQYF | TGTGCCAGCAGCTTCCAGTTGCCCGGACAGGTACCCTCCTACGAGCAGTACTTC
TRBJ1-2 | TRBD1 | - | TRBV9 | CASSTVGQGLLDYGYTF | TGTGCCAGCAGTACCGTGGGACAGGGACTCTTGGACTATGGCTACACCTTC
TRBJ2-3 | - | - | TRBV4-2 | CASSQGGGTDTQYF | TGTGCCAGCAGCCAAGGGGGGGGCACAGATACGCAGTATTTT
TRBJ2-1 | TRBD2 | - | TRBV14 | CASSQVGTRPYNEQFF | TGTGCCAGCAGCCAAGTCGGGACTAGACCTTACAATGAGCAGTTCTTC
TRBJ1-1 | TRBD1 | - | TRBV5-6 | CASSSKLDRLNTEAFF | TGTGCCAGCAGCTCCAAATTGGACAGGTTGAACACTGAAGCTTTCTTT
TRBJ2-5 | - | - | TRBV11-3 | CASSPILAGETQYF | TGTGCCAGCAGCCCAATTCTGGCGGGGGAGACCCAGTACTTC
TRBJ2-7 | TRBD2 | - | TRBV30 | CAWGLADIYEQYF | TGTGCCTGGGGTCTAGCGGATATCTACGAGCAGTACTTC
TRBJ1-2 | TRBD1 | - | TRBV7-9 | CASSFPTGNYGYTF | TGTGCCAGCAGCTTCCCGACAGGGAACTACGGCTACACCTTC
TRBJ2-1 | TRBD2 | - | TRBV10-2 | CASSGTSGRALDNEQFF | TGCGCCAGCTCTGGGACTAGCGGGAGGGCCCTCGACAATGAGCAGTTCTTC
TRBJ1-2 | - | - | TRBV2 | CASSNRYYGYTF | TGTGCCAGCAGCAACAGATACTATGGCTACACCTTC
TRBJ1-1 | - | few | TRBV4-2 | CASSQEVSRGNTEAFF | TGTGCCAGCAGCCAAGAGGTCAGCCGGGGGAACACTGAAGCTTTCTTT
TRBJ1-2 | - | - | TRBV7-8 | CASSLDSSNYGYTF | TGTGCCAGCAGCTTAGACAGTTCTAACTATGGCTACACCTTC
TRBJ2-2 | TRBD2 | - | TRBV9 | CASSTSGITGELFF | TGTGCCAGCAGTACTAGCGGAATAACCGGGGAGCTGTTTTTT
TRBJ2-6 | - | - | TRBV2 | CASSERFGQLYPGANVLTF | TGTGCCAGCAGTGAGAGATTTGGGCAGTTGTACCCTGGGGCCAACGTCCTGACTTTC
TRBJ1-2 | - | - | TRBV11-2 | CASSLTGVVYGYTF | TGTGCCAGCAGCCTAACAGGAGTCGTCTATGGCTACACCTTC
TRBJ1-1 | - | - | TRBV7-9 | CASSNLGGVNTEAFF | TGTGCCAGCAGCAACCTCGGGGGGGTGAACACTGAAGCTTTCTTT
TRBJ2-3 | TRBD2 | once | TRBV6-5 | CATSKREGSTDTQYF | TGTGCCACCTCTAAGCGGGAGGGGAGCACAGATACGCAGTATTTT
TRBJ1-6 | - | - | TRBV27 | CASSNHGSSPLHF | TGTGCCAGCAGTAATCACGGGTCTTCACCCCTCCACTTT
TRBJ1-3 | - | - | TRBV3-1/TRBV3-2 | CATSPGSSSGNTIYF | TGTGCCACCTCGCCGGGATCGAGCTCTGGAAACACCATATATTTT
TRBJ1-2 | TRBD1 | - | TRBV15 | CATRTGGSF | TGTGCCACCAGAACAGGGGGTTCCTTC